The entry below gives a single T cell receptor beta chain sequence along with its context. Its matching antigen is unknown. Trimming took off 6 bases at V and 3 bases at J, with 11 bases between the two ends. The germline CDR1 and CDR2 sequences are SQVTM and ANQGSEA. The CDR3 runs to 13 residues. Thawed PBMCs were FACS-sorted into unstimulated CD4+CD25+CD127- regulatory T cells, CD4+CD25- non-regulatory cells, CD4 and CD8 cells. The method was immunoSEQ multiplex PCR; TCRdb's version includes in-frame clones alone and lacks a portion of them. The sample lists 80,000 to 90,000 clones; approximately 94% were seen once. The data were obtained in a study of Tregs in tolerant kidney transplant recipients. General observations from the study: Biological reproducibility was not directly addressed, but technical replication error appeared minimal.

The V and J genes are TRBV29-1 and TRBJ2-2; D may be TRBD1 (5 bases). This clonotype was obtained from a human donor in good health. Sequenced input: CD8+ T cells from blood. The CDR3 DNA is TGCAGCGTCCTCGCGACAGACACCGGGGAGCTGTTTTTT. Translating gives CSVLATDTGELFF.